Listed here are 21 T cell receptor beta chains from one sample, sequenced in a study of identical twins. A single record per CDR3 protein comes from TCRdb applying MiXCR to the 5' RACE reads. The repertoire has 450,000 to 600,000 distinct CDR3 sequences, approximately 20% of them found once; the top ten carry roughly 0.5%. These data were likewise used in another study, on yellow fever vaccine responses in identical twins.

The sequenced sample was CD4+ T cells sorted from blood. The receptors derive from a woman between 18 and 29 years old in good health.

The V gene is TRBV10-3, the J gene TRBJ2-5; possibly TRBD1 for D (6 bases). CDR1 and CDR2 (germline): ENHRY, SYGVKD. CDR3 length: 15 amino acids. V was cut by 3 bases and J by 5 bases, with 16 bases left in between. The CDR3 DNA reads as TGTGCCATCAGTGACCCGGGACACCCACAGGAGACCCAGTACTTC. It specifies CAISDPGHPQETQYF.

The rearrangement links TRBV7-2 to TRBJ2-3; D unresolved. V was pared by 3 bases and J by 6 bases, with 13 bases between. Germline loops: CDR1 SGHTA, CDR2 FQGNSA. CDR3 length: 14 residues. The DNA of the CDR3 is TGTGCCAGCAGCTTCCTATTGTATAGGGATACGCAGTATTTT. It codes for CASSFLLYRDTQYF.

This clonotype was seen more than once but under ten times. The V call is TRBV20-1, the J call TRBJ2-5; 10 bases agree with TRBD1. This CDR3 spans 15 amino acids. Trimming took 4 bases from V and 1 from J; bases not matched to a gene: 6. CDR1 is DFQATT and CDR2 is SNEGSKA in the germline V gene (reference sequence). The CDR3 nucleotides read TGCAGTGCTACCGGGACAGGGGCTCCCCAAGAGACCCAGTACTTC. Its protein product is CSATGTGAPQETQYF.

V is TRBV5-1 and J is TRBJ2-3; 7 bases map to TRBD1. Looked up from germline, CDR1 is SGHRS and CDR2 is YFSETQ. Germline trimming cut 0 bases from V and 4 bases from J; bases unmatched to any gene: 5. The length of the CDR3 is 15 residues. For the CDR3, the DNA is TGCGCCAGCAGCTTGGGTGACAGGGATCCAGATACGCAGTATTTT. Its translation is CASSLGDRDPDTQYF.

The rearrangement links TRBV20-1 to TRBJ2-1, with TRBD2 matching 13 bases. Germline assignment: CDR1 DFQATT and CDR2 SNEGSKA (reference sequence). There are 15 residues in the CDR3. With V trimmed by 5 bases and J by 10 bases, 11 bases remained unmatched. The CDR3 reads CSALTSGRALGEQFF. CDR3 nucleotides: TGCAGTGCTCTAACTAGCGGGAGGGCCCTGGGGGAGCAGTTCTTC.

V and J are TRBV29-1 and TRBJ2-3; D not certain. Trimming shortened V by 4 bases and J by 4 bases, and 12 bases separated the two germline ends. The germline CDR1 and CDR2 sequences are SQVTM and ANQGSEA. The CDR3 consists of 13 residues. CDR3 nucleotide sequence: TGCAGCGTTGGGTGGGCAGGTGCAGATACGCAGTATTTT. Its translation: CSVGWAGADTQYF.

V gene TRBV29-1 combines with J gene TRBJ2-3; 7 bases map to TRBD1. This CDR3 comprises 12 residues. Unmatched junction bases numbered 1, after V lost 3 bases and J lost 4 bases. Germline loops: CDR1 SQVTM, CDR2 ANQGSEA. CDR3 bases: TGCAGCGTTGAGACAGGGTCAGATACGCAGTATTTT. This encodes CSVETGSDTQYF.

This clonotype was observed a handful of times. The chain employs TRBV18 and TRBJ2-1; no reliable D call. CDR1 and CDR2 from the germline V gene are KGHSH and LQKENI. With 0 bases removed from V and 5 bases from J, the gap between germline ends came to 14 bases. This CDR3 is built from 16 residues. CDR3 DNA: TGTGCCAGCTCACCACCTTGGGTCTCCATGAACAATGAGCAGTTCTTC. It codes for CASSPPWVSMNNEQFF. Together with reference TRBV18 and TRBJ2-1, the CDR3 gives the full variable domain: NAGVMQNPRHLVRRRGQEARLRCSPMKGHSHVYWYRQLPEEGLKFMVYLQKENIIDESGMPKERFSAEFPKEGPSILRIQQVVRGDSAAYFCASSPPWVSMNNEQFFGPGTRLTVL.

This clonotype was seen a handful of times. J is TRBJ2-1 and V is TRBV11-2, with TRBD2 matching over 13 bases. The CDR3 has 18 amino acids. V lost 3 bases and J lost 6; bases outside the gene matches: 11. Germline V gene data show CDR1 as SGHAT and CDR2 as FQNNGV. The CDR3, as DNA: TGTGCCAGCAGCTTCCCTCGACTAGCGGGAGGTCTCACCAATGAGCAGTTCTTC. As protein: CASSFPRLAGGLTNEQFF.

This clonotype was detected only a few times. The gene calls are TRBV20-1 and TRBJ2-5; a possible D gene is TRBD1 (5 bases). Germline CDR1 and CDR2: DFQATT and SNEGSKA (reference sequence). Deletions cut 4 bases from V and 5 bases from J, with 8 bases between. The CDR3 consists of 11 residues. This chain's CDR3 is CSANPGETQYF. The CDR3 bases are TGCAGTGCTAACCCAGGGGAGACCCAGTACTTC.

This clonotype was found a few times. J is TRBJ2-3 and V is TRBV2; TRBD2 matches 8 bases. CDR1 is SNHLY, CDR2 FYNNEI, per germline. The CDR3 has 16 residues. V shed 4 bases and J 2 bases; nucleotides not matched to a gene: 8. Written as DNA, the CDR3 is TGTGCCAGCAGTGTTCAAGAACTAGCGGACACAGATACGCAGTATTTT. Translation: CASSVQELADTDTQYF.

DNA of the CDR3: TGTGCCAGCAGTTTATCCCGGATTTACGAGCAGTACTTC. Protein product: CASSLSRIYEQYF. The chain employs TRBV28 and TRBJ2-7; D unclear. Trimming stripped 1 base from V and 4 bases from J, with 8 bases between. Germline V lookup: CDR1 MDHEN, CDR2 SYDVKM. The CDR3 is made up of 13 amino acids.

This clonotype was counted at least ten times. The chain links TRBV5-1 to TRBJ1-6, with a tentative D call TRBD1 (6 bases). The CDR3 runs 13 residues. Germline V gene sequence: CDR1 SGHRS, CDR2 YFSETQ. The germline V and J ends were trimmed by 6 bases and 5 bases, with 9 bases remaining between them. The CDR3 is CASNQGNNSPLHF. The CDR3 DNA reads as TGCGCCAGCAATCAGGGGAATAATTCACCCCTCCACTTT.

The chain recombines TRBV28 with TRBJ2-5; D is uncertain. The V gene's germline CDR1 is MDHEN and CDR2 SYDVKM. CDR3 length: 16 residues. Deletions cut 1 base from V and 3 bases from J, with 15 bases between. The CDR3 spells CASSLSQIPPKETQYF. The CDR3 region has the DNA TGTGCCAGCAGTTTATCACAAATCCCTCCCAAAGAGACCCAGTACTTC.

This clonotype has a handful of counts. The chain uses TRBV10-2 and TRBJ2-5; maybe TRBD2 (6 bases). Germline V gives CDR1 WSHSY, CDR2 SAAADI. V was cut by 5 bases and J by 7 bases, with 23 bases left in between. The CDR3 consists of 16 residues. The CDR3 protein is CASSQNSLLGGGTQYF. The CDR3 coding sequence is TGCGCCAGCAGTCAGAATAGCCTGCTGGGAGGTGGGACCCAGTACTTC.

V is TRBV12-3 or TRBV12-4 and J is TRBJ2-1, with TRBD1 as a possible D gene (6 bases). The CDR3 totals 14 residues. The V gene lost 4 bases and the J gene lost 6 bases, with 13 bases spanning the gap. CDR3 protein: CASSYGTPSNEQFF. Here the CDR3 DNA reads TGTGCCAGCAGTTACGGGACACCTTCCAATGAGCAGTTCTTC.

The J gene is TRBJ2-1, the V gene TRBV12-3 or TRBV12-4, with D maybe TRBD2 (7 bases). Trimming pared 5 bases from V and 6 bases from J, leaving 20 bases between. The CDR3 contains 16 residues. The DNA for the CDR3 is TGTGCCAGCAGTCCTACTCGGGGGGCAACTACCAATGAGCAGTTCTTC. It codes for CASSPTRGATTNEQFF.

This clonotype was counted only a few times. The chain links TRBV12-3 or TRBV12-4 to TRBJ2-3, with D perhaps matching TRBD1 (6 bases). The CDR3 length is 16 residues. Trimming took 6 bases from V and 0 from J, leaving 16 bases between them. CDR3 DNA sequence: TGTGCCAGCAGCGACCCCGACAGGACAAGCACAGATACGCAGTATTTT. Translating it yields CASSDPDRTSTDTQYF.

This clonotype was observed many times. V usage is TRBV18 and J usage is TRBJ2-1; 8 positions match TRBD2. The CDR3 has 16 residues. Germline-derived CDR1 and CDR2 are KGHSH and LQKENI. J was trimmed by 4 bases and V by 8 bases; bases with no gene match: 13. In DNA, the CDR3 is TGTGCCAGCGCGACCCTTAGCGGGACCCCATACAATGAGCAGTTCTTC. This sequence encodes CASATLSGTPYNEQFF.

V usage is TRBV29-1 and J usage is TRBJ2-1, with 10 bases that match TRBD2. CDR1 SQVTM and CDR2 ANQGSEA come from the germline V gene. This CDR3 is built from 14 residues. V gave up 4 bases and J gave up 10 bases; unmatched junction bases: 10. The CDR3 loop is CSVGASGSLREQFF. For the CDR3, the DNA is TGCAGCGTTGGTGCTAGCGGGAGCTTACGGGAGCAGTTCTTC.

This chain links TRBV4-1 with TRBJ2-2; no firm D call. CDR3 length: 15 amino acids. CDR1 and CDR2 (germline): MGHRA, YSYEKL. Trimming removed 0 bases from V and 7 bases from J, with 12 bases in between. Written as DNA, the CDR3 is TGCGCCAGCAGCCAAGATACTGGGTTAAGCGGGGAGCTGTTTTTT. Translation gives CASSQDTGLSGELFF.